The source of this TCR beta chain is a study of CD8 T cells in Susac syndrome. RNA totalling roughly 0.45 to 1 ug underwent reverse transcription with random hexamers. MiXCR, run by TCRdb on the immunoSEQ multiplex PCR reads, gives a single entry per CDR3 protein. This sample has around 69,000 distinct CDR3 sequences, with 96% found just once. V lost 0 bases and J lost 6, with 7 bases in between. Germline assignment: CDR1 SGHDT and CDR2 YYEEEE. The CDR3 loop spans 13 amino acids. This TCR was sampled from a human donor with multiple sclerosis. What was sequenced was CD4+ T cells from PBMCs. The chain employs TRBV5-6 and TRBJ2-1; D gene uncertain. CDR3 residues: CASSLGQLNEQFF. CDR3 coding DNA: TGTGCCAGCAGCTTGGGCCAACTCAATGAGCAGTTCTTC.